This TCR beta chain derives from a study of radiation and T cells in renal cell carcinoma. The sample's time point: blood 2 weeks post-SBRT. Treatment noted: 15 Gy SBRT to primary tumor, nephrectomy 4 weeks later. Blood was sampled at baseline, 2 weeks and 4 weeks after SBRT. This CDR3 has 17 amino acids. From germline, CDR1 is SNHLY and CDR2 FYNNEI. The V and J ends lost 3 bases and 2 bases, in that order; junction bases with no gene match: 13. Sequencing used immunoSEQ multiplex PCR; TCRdb keeps in-frame clones, though not all of them. The profile shows around 120,000 clones, about 81% of them singletons.

The starting material was blood, obtained from a patient whose treatment included radiotherapy and nephrectomy. The chain recombines TRBV2 with TRBJ2-7, with 7 bases identical to TRBD2. The TCR comes from a woman aged 60-75 years with renal cell carcinoma. As DNA, the CDR3 is TGTGCCAGCAGTGATGGGACCGGGCGGGAGTCAACCTACGAGCAGTACTTC. The encoded protein is CASSDGTGRESTYEQYF.